A selection of T cell receptor beta chains follows, all from one sample in a study of human CD4 T cells and Enterobacteriaceae. Generated by immunoSEQ multiplex PCR, the TCRdb table keeps only in-frame clones and is missing some. Of about 26,000 clones in the sample, around 80% were seen once. The sequencing sample was made of memory CD4+ T cells from blood. The receptors were gathered from a human donor in good health. Each CDR3 is given with its conserved first and last residue. D genes are given only for firm matches. Clone size, where shown, is once, few, many, or a class for clones that have expanded.

size,V,J,D,CDR3,DNA
NA,TRBV5-5,TRBJ2-3,TRBD2,CASSRGLAGGLIAQYF,TGTGCCAGCAGCCGCGGACTAGCGGGGGGCTTGATCGCGCAGTATTTT
NA,TRBV5-8,TRBJ2-5,NA,CASSPEGRGLPQETQYF,TGTGCCAGCAGCCCCGAGGGGAGAGGCCTACCCCAAGAGACCCAGTACTTC
few,TRBV29-1,TRBJ2-7,TRBD2,CSAMAGGSSYEQYF,TGCAGCGCCATGGCGGGCGGGAGCTCCTACGAGCAGTACTTC
NA,TRBV5-1,TRBJ2-5,NA,CASSLYDVGVETQYF,TGCGCCAGCAGCTTGTACGACGTGGGAGTAGAGACCCAGTACTTC
NA,TRBV19,TRBJ1-5,NA,CASRHQTGNQPQHF,TGTGCCAGTAGACACCAGACGGGGAATCAGCCCCAGCATTTT
NA,TRBV2,TRBJ2-2,TRBD2,CASRGQRGTGGELFF,TGTGCCAGCAGAGGACAGCGGGGGACGGGCGGGGAGCTGTTTTTT
NA,TRBV7-2,TRBJ2-5,NA,CASSLRRFAETQYF,TGTGCCAGCAGCTTACGAAGATTTGCCGAGACCCAGTACTTC
NA,TRBV10-1,TRBJ2-2,TRBD1,CASSSGGRGTGELFF,TGCGCCAGCAGTTCAGGGGGCCGGGGCACCGGGGAGCTGTTTTTT
NA,TRBV23-1,TRBJ2-7,TRBD2,CASSHTLFSGTRWYEQYF,TGCGCCAGCAGCCACACCCTTTTTTCGGGGACTAGATGGTACGAGCAGTACTTC
once,TRBV5-4,TRBJ2-2,TRBD2,CASSPGGLAGGLTGELFF,TGTGCCAGCAGCCCTGGTGGCCTAGCGGGGGGGCTCACCGGGGAGCTGTTTTTT
NA,TRBV4-1,TRBJ1-5,NA,CASSQGQGNQPQHF,TGCGCCAGCAGCCAAGGACAGGGCAATCAGCCCCAGCATTTT
NA,TRBV11-1,TRBJ2-2,TRBD1,CASTRTGAGELFF,TGTGCCAGCACACGGACAGGGGCCGGGGAGCTGTTTTTT
once,TRBV27,TRBJ2-2,TRBD2,CASSRTSGNTGELFF,TGTGCCAGCAGTCGGACTAGCGGGAACACCGGGGAGCTGTTTTTT
NA,TRBV30,TRBJ1-5,TRBD1,CAWSAPGTGGYNQPQHF,TGTGCCTGGAGTGCTCCCGGGACAGGGGGATACAATCAGCCCCAGCATTTT
NA,TRBV4-2,TRBJ1-1,NA,CASSQDGHRVDTEAFF,TGTGCCAGCAGCCAAGATGGTCACAGGGTTGATACTGAAGCTTTCTTT
NA,TRBV5-5,TRBJ2-7,TRBD2,CASSLLAGASYEQYF,TGTGCCAGCAGCTTGCTAGCGGGGGCCTCCTACGAGCAGTACTTC
NA,TRBV10-3,TRBJ2-7,TRBD1,CAISRSEQGAEQYF,TGTGCCATCAGCAGGAGTGAACAGGGGGCCGAGCAGTACTTC
NA,TRBV28,TRBJ1-4,TRBD1,CASSPGGGDEKLFF,TGTGCCAGCAGTCCAGGGGGCGGGGATGAAAAACTGTTTTTT
NA,TRBV19,TRBJ2-5,NA,CASSVGPGTAEETQYF,TGTGCCAGTAGTGTGGGGCCCGGCACGGCTGAAGAGACCCAGTACTTC